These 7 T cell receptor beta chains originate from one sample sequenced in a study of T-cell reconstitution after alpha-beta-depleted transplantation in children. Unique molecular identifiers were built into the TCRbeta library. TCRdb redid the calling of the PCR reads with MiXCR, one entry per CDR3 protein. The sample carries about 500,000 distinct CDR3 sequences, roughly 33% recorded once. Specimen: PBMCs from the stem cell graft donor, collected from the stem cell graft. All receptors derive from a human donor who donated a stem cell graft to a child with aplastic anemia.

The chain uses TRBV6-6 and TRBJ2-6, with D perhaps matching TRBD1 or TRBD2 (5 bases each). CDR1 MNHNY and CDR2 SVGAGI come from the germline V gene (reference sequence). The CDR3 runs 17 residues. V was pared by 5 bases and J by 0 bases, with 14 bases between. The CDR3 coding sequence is TGTGCCAGCAGTCCGACTGGGGACGGCTCTGGGGCCAACGTCCTGACTTTC. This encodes CASSPTGDGSGANVLTF.

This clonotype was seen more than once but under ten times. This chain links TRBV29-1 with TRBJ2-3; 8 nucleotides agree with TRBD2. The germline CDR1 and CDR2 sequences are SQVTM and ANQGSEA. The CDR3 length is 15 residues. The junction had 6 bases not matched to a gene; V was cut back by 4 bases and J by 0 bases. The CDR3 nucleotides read TGCAGCGTTGGCCTGGCTAGCGGGAGCACAGATACGCAGTATTTT. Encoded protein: CSVGLASGSTDTQYF.

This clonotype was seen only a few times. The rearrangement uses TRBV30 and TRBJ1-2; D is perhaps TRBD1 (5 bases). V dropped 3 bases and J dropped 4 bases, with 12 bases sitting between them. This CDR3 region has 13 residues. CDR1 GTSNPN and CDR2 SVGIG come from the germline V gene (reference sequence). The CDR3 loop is CAWRGPPRYGYTF. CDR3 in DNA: TGTGCCTGGAGGGGGCCTCCCCGCTATGGCTACACCTTC.

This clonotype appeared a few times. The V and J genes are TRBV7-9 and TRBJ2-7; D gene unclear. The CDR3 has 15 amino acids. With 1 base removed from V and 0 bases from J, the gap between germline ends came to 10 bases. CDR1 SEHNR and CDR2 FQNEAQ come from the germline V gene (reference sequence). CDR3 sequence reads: CASSLEELSSYEQYF. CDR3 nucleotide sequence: TGTGCCAGCAGCTTAGAGGAACTTAGCTCCTACGAGCAGTACTTC.

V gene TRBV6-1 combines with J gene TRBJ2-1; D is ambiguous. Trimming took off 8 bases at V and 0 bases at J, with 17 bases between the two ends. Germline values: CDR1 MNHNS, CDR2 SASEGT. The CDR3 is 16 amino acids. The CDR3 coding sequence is TGTGCCAGCTCCCTGGTTCCATTAGGCTCCTACAATGAGCAGTTCTTC. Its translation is CASSLVPLGSYNEQFF.

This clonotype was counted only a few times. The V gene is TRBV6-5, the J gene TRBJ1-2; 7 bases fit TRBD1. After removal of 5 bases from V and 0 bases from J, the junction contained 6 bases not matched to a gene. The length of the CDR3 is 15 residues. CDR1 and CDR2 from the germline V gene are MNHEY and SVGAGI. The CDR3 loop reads CASSHKGTANYGYTF. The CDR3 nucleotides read TGTGCCAGCAGTCACAAAGGGACAGCTAACTATGGCTACACCTTC.

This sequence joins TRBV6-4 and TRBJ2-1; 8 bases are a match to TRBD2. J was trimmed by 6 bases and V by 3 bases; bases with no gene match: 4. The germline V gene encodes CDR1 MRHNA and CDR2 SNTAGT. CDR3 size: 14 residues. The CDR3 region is CASSEAGAPNEQFF. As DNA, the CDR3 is TGTGCCAGCAGTGAAGCGGGAGCTCCCAATGAGCAGTTCTTC.